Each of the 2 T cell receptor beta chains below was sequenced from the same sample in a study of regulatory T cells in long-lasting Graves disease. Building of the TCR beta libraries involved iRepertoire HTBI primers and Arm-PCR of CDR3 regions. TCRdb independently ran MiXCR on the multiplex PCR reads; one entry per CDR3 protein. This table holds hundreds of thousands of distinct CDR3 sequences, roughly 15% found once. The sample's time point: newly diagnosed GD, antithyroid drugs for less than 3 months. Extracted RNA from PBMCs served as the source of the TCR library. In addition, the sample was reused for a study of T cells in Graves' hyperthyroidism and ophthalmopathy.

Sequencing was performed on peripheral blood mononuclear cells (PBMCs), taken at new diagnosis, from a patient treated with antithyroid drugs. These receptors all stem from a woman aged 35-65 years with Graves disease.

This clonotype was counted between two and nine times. CDR3 coding DNA: TGTGCCATAACCAGAAACACCATATATTTT. Translation gives CAITRNTIYF. The chain combines TRBV7-3 with TRBJ1-3; unclear D gene. Looked up from germline, CDR1 is SGHTA and CDR2 is FQGTGA. V lost 10 bases and J lost 5, with 6 bases in between. The CDR3 contains 10 residues. The full variable domain, completed using reference TRBV7-3 and TRBJ1-3, is GAGVSQTPSNKVTEKGKYVELRCDPISGHTALYWYRQSLGQGPEFLIYFQGTGAADDSGLPNDRFFAVRPEGSVSTLKIQRTERGDSAVYLCAITRNTIYFGEGSWLTVV.

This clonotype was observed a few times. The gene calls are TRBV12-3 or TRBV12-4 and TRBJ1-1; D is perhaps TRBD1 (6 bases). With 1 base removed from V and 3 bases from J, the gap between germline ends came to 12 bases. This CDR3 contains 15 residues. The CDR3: CASSLGVEGDTEAFF. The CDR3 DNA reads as TGTGCCAGCAGTTTAGGCGTAGAGGGGGACACTGAAGCTTTCTTT.